One and the same sample provided the 11 T cell receptor beta chains below, sequenced in a study of T cells in Graves' hyperthyroidism and ophthalmopathy. RNA transcripts yielded amplified TCR beta CDR3 regions. HTBI primers were the set used in a first-round RT-PCR of the TCR CDR3. TCRdb reprocessed the multiplex PCR reads via MiXCR and lists one record per CDR3 protein. The sample has around 700,000 distinct CDR3 sequences; over 15% are singletons. Sequencing was performed on blood. The source of these receptors is a woman between 50 and 59 years old with Graves' hyperthyroidism that later progressed to Graves' ophthalmopathy.

The chain carries TRBV6-5 and TRBJ2-7, with 7 bases that match TRBD1. CDR1 MNHEY and CDR2 SVGAGI come from the germline V gene. CDR3 length equals 16 residues. The ends lost 1 base at V and 3 bases at J; junction bases unmatched: 9. CDR3 amino acids: CASSYWPTGQYYEQYF. CDR3 nucleotide sequence: TGTGCCAGCAGTTACTGGCCTACGGGACAGTACTACGAGCAGTACTTC.

This chain uses TRBV19 with TRBJ2-7, with 9 bases aligning to TRBD1. The CDR3 is made up of 16 amino acids. With V trimmed by 2 bases and J by 3 bases, 8 bases remained unmatched. CDR1 and CDR2 (germline): LNHDA, SQIVND (reference sequence). The CDR3, as DNA: TGTGCCAGTAGTATAATGTTCGGGGACAGGGTCTACGAGCAGTACTTC. Translated: CASSIMFGDRVYEQYF.

The V call is TRBV6-1, the J call TRBJ1-2; D uncertain. This CDR3 region has 12 residues. V lost 6 bases and J lost 1, with 6 bases in between. The germline V gene encodes CDR1 MNHNS and CDR2 SASEGT. The CDR3 sequence is CASRRVNYGYTF. The DNA of the CDR3 is TGTGCCAGCAGAAGGGTTAACTATGGCTACACCTTC.

The table lists this clonotype with a few counts. This sequence joins TRBV20-1 and TRBJ2-2, with D perhaps matching TRBD2 (7 bases). This CDR3 is built from 15 residues. Germline CDR1 reads DFQATT; CDR2 reads SNEGSKA (reference sequence). V gave up 0 bases and J gave up 4 bases, with 12 bases separating them. The CDR3 reads CSAREGRGRTGELFF. DNA for the CDR3: TGCAGTGCTAGAGAGGGGCGGGGGCGCACCGGGGAGCTGTTTTTT.

The chain is built from TRBV24-1 and TRBJ2-1; D is undetermined. The CDR3 contains 17 residues. CDR1 and CDR2 from the germline V gene are KGHDR and SFDVKD. Trimming took off 4 bases at V and 3 bases at J, with 18 bases between the two ends. The chain's CDR3 is CATSEVELSKGYNEQFF. CDR3 nucleotide sequence: TGTGCCACCAGTGAGGTTGAACTTAGTAAAGGCTACAATGAGCAGTTCTTC.

The chain is built from TRBV19 and TRBJ1-4; 7 bases align to TRBD1. The CDR3 is made up of 13 amino acids. After removal of 3 bases from V and 8 bases from J, the junction contained 3 bases not matched to a gene. Germline V gene lookup returns CDR1 LNHDA and CDR2 SQIVND (reference sequence). The CDR3, as DNA: TGTGCCAGTAGTATTCAGGGGGGAGAAAAACTGTTTTTT. Protein: CASSIQGGEKLFF. Combining the CDR3 with reference TRBV19 and TRBJ1-4 gives the whole variable domain DGGITQSPKYLFRKEGQNVTLSCEQNLNHDAMYWYRQDPGQGLRLIYYSQIVNDFQKGDIAEGYSVSREKKESFPLTVTSAQKNPTAFYLCASSIQGGEKLFFGSGTQLSVL.

V is TRBV2 and J is TRBJ2-3, with D unresolved. Germline V gene sequence: CDR1 SNHLY, CDR2 FYNNEI. V lost 7 bases, J lost 4 bases, and 15 bases lay in between. This CDR3 region has 14 residues. CDR3 in amino acids: CASIPLGNADTQYF. Written as DNA, the CDR3 is TGTGCCAGCATCCCCCTAGGTAATGCAGATACGCAGTATTTT.

This rearrangement joins TRBV19 to TRBJ1-1; a possible D gene is TRBD1 (6 bases). The CDR3 is made up of 13 amino acids. Per the germline V gene, CDR1 is LNHDA and CDR2 is SQIVND (reference sequence). Trimming shortened V by 4 bases and J by 4 bases, and 10 bases separated the two germline ends. DNA for the CDR3: TGTGCCAGTAGTAGGGGGGGGGCCACTGAAGCTTTCTTT. This gives the protein CASSRGGATEAFF.

This chain joins TRBV5-1 and TRBJ2-2; 7 bases line up with TRBD1. V trimming: 6 bases; J trimming: 4 bases; junction bases outside the gene matches: 6. CDR1 SGHRS and CDR2 YFSETQ come from the germline V gene. The CDR3 loop spans 14 amino acids. The CDR3 bases are TGCGCCAGCAAATCTCAGGGGGTCACCGGGGAGCTGTTTTTT. It yields the protein CASKSQGVTGELFF. The variable domain in full, with the rest retrieved from reference TRBV5-1 and TRBJ2-2, is KAGVTQTPRYLIKTRGQQVTLSCSPISGHRSVSWYQQTPGQGLQFLFEYFSETQRNKGNFPGRFSGRQFSNSRSEMNVSTLELGDSALYLCASKSQGVTGELFFGEGSRLTVL.

This clonotype has just a few counts. The chain employs TRBV7-9 and TRBJ1-2; tentatively, D is TRBD1 (6 bases). V lost 2 bases, J lost 3 bases, and 10 bases lay in between. Germline values: CDR1 SEHNR, CDR2 FQNEAQ (reference sequence). The CDR3 sequence is 14 residues long. Here the CDR3 reads CASSLSQGHYGYTF. The CDR3 bases are TGTGCCAGCAGCTTAAGTCAGGGGCACTATGGCTACACCTTC. Full variable domain (rest looked up from reference TRBV7-9 and TRBJ1-2): DTGVSQNPRHKITKRGQNVTFRCDPISEHNRLYWYRQTLGQGPEFLTYFQNEAQLEKSRLLSDRFSAERPKGSFSTLEIQRTEQGDSAMYLCASSLSQGHYGYTFGSGTRLTVV.

Concerning this clonotype: Given a much more abundant clone one base away, this may be a read error. DNA for the CDR3: TGTGCCAGCAGTTACTCAGGGACCTCCGGGGAAAAACTGTTTTTT. This codes for CASSYSGTSGEKLFF. The rearrangement joins TRBV6-2 or TRBV6-3 to TRBJ1-4, with a possible D match to TRBD1 (5 bases). Trimming pared 0 bases from V and 8 bases from J, leaving 13 bases between. This CDR3 comprises 15 residues. CDR1 is MNHEY, CDR2 SVGEGT, per germline.